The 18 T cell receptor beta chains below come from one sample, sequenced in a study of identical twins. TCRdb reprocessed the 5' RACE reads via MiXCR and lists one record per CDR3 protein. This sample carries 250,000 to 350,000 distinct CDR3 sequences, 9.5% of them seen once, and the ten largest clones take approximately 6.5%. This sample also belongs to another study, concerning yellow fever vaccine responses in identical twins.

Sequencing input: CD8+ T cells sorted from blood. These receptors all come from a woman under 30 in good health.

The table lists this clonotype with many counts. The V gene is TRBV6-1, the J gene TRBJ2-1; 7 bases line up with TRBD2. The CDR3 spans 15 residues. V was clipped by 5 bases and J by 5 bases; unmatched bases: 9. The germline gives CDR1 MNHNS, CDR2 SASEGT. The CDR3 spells CASSNGLVQDNEQFF. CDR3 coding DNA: TGTGCCAGCAGTAATGGACTAGTTCAGGACAATGAGCAGTTCTTC.

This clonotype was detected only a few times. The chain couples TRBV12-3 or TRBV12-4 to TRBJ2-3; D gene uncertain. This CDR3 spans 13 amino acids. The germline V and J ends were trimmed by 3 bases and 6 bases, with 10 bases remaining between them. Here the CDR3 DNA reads TGTGCCAGCAGTTTGATCCAGTTTGATACGCAGTATTTT. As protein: CASSLIQFDTQYF.

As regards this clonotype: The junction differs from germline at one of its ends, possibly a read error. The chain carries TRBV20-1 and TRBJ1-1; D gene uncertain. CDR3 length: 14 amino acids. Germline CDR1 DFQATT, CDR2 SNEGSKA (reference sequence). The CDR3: CSARETRLNTKAFF. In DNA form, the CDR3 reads TGCAGTGCTAGAGAGACCAGGCTGAACACTAAAGCTTTCTTT.

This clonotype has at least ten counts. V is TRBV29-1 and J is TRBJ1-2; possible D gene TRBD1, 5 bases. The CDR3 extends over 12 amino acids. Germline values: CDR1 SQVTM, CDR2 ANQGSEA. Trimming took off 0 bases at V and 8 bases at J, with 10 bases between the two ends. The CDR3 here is CSVEEDSRGYTF. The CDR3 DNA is TGCAGCGTTGAAGAAGACAGTCGAGGCTACACCTTC. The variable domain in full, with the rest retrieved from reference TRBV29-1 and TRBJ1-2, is SAVISQKPSRDICQRGTSLTIQCQVDSQVTMMFWYRQQPGQSLTLIATANQGSEATYESGFVIDKFPISRPNLTFSTLTVSNMSPEDSSIYLCSVEEDSRGYTFGSGTRLTVV.

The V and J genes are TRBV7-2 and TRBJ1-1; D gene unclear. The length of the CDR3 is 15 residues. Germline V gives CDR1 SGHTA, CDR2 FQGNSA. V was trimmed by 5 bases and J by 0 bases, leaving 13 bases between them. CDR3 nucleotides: TGTGCCAGCAGCGACTTTCAGGTTTTGAACACTGAAGCTTTCTTT. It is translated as CASSDFQVLNTEAFF.

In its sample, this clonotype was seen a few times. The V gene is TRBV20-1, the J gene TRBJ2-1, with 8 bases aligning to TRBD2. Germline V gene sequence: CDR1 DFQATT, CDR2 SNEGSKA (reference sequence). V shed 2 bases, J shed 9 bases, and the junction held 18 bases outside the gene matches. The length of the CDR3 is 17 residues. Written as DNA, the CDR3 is TGCAGTGCTAGATTCGGGGGTAGCGGGACTCTTTGGTTTGAGCAGTTCTTC. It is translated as CSARFGGSGTLWFEQFF.

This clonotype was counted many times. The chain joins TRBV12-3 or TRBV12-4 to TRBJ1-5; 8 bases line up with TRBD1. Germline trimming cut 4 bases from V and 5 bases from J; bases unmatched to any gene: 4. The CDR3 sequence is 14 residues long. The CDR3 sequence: CASSSTGGDQPQHF. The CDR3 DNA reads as TGTGCCAGCAGTTCTACAGGGGGTGATCAGCCCCAGCATTTT.

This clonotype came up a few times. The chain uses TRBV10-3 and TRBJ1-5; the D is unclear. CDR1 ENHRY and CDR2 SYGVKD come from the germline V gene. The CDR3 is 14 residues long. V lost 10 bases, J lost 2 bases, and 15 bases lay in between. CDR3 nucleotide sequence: TGTGCCACCCAGGAGCGGCTCGGCAATCAGCCCCAGCATTTT. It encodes CATQERLGNQPQHF.

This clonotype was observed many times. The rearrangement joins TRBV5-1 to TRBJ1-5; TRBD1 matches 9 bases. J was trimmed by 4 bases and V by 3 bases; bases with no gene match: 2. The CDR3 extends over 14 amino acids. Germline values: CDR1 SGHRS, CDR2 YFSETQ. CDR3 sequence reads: CASSSGQGNQPQHF. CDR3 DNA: TGCGCCAGCAGCTCAGGACAGGGGAATCAGCCCCAGCATTTT.

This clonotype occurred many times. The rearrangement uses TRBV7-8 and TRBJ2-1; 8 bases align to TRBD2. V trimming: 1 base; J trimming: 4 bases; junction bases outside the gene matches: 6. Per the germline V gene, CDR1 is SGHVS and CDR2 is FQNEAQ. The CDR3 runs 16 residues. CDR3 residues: CASSLDQLADYNEQFF. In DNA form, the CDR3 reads TGTGCCAGCAGCTTAGATCAACTAGCGGATTACAATGAGCAGTTCTTC.

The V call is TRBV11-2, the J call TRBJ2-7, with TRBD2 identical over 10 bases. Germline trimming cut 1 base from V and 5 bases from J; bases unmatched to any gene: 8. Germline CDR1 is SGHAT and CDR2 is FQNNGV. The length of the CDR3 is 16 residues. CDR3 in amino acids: CASSLGSGRGGHEQYF. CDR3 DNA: TGTGCCAGCAGCTTAGGGAGCGGGAGGGGAGGTCACGAGCAGTACTTC.

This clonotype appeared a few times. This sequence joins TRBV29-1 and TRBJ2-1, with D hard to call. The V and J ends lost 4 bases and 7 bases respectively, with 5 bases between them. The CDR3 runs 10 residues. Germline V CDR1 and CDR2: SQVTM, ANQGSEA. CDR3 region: CSVVSNEQFF. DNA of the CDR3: TGCAGCGTTGTTAGTAATGAGCAGTTCTTC.

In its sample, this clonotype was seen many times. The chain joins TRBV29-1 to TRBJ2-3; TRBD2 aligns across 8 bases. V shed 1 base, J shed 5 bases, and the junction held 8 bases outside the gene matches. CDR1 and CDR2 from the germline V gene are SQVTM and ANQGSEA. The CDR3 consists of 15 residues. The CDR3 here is CSVEGGVLAGDTQYF. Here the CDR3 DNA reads TGCAGCGTTGAAGGAGGGGTCCTAGCGGGAGATACGCAGTATTTT.

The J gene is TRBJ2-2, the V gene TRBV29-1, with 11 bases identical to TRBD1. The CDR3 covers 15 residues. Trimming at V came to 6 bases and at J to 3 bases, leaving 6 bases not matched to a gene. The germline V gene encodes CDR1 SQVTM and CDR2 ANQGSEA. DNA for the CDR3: TGCAGCGTCGGACAGGGGGCTTTCGACACCGGGGAGCTGTTTTTT. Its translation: CSVGQGAFDTGELFF.

In DNA form, the CDR3 reads TGTGCCAGCAGTTTTACCGGGATTACTGAAGCTTTCTTT. Protein product: CASSFTGITEAFF. This rearrangement joins TRBV27 to TRBJ1-1; D ambiguous. V was cut by 3 bases and J by 5 bases, with 10 bases left in between. The germline gives CDR1 MNHEY, CDR2 SMNVEV (reference sequence). The CDR3 is 13 residues long.

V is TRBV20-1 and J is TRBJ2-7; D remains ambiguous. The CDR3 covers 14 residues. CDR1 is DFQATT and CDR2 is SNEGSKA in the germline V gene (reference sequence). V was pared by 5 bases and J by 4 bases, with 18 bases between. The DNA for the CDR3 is TGCAGTGCTGTCCAGTGGGGTTCAAGATACGAGCAGTACTTC. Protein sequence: CSAVQWGSRYEQYF.

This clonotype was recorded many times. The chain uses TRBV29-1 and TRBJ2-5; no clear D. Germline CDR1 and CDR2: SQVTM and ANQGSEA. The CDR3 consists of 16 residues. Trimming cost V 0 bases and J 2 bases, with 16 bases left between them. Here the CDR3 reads CSVEDPTELTQETQYF. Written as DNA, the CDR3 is TGCAGCGTTGAAGACCCGACGGAACTCACACAAGAGACCCAGTACTTC.

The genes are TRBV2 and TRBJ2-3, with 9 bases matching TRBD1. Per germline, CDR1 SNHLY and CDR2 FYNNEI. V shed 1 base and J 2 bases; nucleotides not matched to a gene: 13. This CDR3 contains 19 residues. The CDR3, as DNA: TGTGCCAGCAGTGAAGTCGGTTCGACAGGGGGTGGTGTCACAGATACGCAGTATTTT. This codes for CASSEVGSTGGGVTDTQYF.